This T cell receptor beta chain emerged from a study of Ad26.COV2.S vaccination and SARS-CoV-2 variants. Trimming removed 1 base from V and 2 bases from J, with 12 bases in between. The CDR3 contains 16 residues. Germline V CDR1 and CDR2: LNHDA, SQIVND (reference sequence). Clones were read by immunoSEQ multiplex PCR, and TCRdb kept only the in-frame ones, dropping some. The data show hundreds of thousands of clones, with about four fifths seen just once and approximately 7.8% held by the top ten. Overall study findings and caveats: Spike-specific TCR breadth in vaccine recipients exceeded that seen in placebo recipients. Possible underestimation of total T cell responses by the TCR breadth and depth analyses was noted. It was found that vaccine and placebo recipients had similar non-spike TCR breadth.

To note about this clone: Its antigen is currently unknown.

Specified treatment: about 20 received Ad26.COV2.S at low or high dose, single or two shots; 5 received placebo; per-sample allocation not given. Material that was analyzed had been drawn on day 63 after the first vaccine or placebo injection. Expressing Wuhan-strain SARS-CoV-2 spike, an Ad26 vector served as the vaccine. This sequence was found in a person between 18 and 59 years old who received the Ad26.COV2.S COVID-19 vaccine or a placebo. Sequencing used peripheral blood, obtained in a trial of Ad26.COV2.S vaccine versus placebo. The J gene is TRBJ1-3, the V gene TRBV19; D gene ambiguous. CDR3 region: CASSIGRTTTGNTIYF. In DNA form, the CDR3 reads TGTGCCAGTAGTATAGGACGGACTACGACTGGAAACACCATATATTTT.